Shown below are 32 T cell receptor beta chains from a single sample sequenced in a study of shared clonotypes between healthy human individuals. Generated by immunoSEQ multiplex PCR, the TCRdb table keeps only in-frame clones and is missing some. The table records around 2,000,000 clones, around 96% of them present only once. CD45RO-negative cells were positively selected for CCR7, leaving out terminally differentiated effector memory CD45RA+ cells. Material: naive CD8+ T cells sorted from blood. Receptor source: a man aged 18 to 30 in good health.

The V gene is TRBV19, the J gene TRBJ2-2; D not certain. The CDR3 loop spans 13 amino acids. V was trimmed by 5 bases and J by 3 bases, leaving 7 bases between them. Germline CDR1 LNHDA, CDR2 SQIVND (reference sequence). CDR3 region: CASSPHYTGELFF. The CDR3 nucleotides are TGTGCCAGTAGTCCCCACTACACCGGGGAGCTGTTTTTT.

This clone was recorded a few times. The chain employs TRBV5-8 and TRBJ1-6; D call uncertain. V was trimmed by 0 bases and J by 8 bases, leaving 6 bases between them. This CDR3 is built from 13 residues. The germline V gene has CDR1 SGHTS and CDR2 YDEGEE. The CDR3 loop reads CASSLVLDSPLHF. CDR3 sequence (DNA): TGTGCCAGCAGCTTGGTTCTGGATTCACCCCTCCACTTT. Full variable domain (remainder filled in from reference TRBV5-8 and TRBJ1-6): EAGVTQSPTHLIKTRGQQATLRCSPISGHTSVYWYQQALGLGLQFLLWYDEGEERNRGNFPPRFSGRQFPNYSSELNVNALELEDSALYLCASSLVLDSPLHFGNGTRLTVT.

The CDR3 reads CASSEPSTAMMEEQFF. The CDR3 DNA reads TGCGCCAGCAGTGAGCCTTCCACTGCGATGATGGAGGAGCAGTTCTTC. This chain joins TRBV10-2 and TRBJ2-1; D is unresolved. CDR1 and CDR2 from the germline V gene are WSHSY and SAAADI. V was clipped by 2 bases and J by 10 bases, with 21 bases between them. This CDR3 spans 16 amino acids.

This chain uses TRBV2 with TRBJ2-4; possible D gene TRBD1, 7 bases. CDR1 and CDR2 from the germline V gene are SNHLY and FYNNEI. Trimming removed 4 bases at V and 0 bases at J, with 13 bases between. The CDR3 sequence is 16 residues long. CDR3 DNA sequence: TGTGCCAGCAGTGCCGCGGGACAGCTAGCCAAAAACATTCAGTACTTC. Translating gives CASSAAGQLAKNIQYF.

This chain uses TRBV5-6 with TRBJ1-1, with a tentative D call TRBD1 (6 bases). From germline, CDR1 is SGHDT and CDR2 YYEEEE. V was clipped by 0 bases and J by 4 bases, with 10 bases between them. CDR3 size: 14 residues. CDR3 protein: CASSLEGEGTEAFF. The CDR3, as DNA: TGTGCCAGCAGCTTGGAGGGGGAAGGCACTGAAGCTTTCTTT. The variable domain in full, completed from reference TRBV5-6 and TRBJ1-1, reads DAGVTQSPTHLIKTRGQQVTLRCSPKSGHDTVSWYQQALGQGPQFIFQYYEEEERQRGNFPDRFSGHQFPNYSSELNVNALLLGDSALYLCASSLEGEGTEAFFGQGTRLTVV.

CDR3 in amino acids: CSARPTDNYGYTF. In DNA form, the CDR3 reads TGCAGCGCTCGGCCCACGGATAACTATGGCTACACCTTC. The J gene is TRBJ1-2, the V gene TRBV29-1; no firm D call. CDR1 is SQVTM, CDR2 ANQGSEA, per germline. V lost 7 bases, J lost 1 base, and 13 bases lay in between. This CDR3 has 13 residues. Full variable domain (rest looked up from reference TRBV29-1 and TRBJ1-2): SAVISQKPSRDICQRGTSLTIQCQVDSQVTMMFWYRQQPGQSLTLIATANQGSEATYESGFVIDKFPISRPNLTFSTLTVSNMSPEDSSIYLCSARPTDNYGYTFGSGTRLTVV.

This clone was observed a single time. This chain links TRBV13 with TRBJ2-1; 13 bases are shared with TRBD2. Germline V gene lookup returns CDR1 PRHDT and CDR2 FYEKMQ (reference sequence). With V trimmed by 4 bases and J by 7 bases, 10 bases remained unmatched. The CDR3 extends over 17 amino acids. The CDR3 DNA reads TGTGCCAGCAGCTCCATACGCACTAGCGGGGGGGAGAATGAGCAGTTCTTC. This gives the protein CASSSIRTSGGENEQFF.

The chain employs TRBV15 and TRBJ2-7; 11 bases fit TRBD2. J was trimmed by 1 base and V by 0 bases; bases with no gene match: 11. This CDR3 spans 19 amino acids. The germline V gene has CDR1 LNHNV and CDR2 YYDKDF (reference sequence). The CDR3 region has the DNA TGTGCCACCAGCAGAGATTTACGCCTACTAGCGGGAGAATCCTACGAGCAGTACTTC. It encodes CATSRDLRLLAGESYEQYF. The full variable domain, completed using reference TRBV15 and TRBJ2-7, is DAMVIQNPRYQVTQFGKPVTLSCSQTLNHNVMYWYQQKSSQAPKLLFHYYDKDFNNEADTPDNFQSRRPNTSFCFLDIRSPGLGDTAMYLCATSRDLRLLAGESYEQYFGPGTRLTVT.

The CDR3 reads CASSLGPETDNEKLFF. The CDR3 coding sequence is TGTGCCAGCAGCTTAGGGCCCGAAACGGATAATGAAAAACTGTTTTTT. The J gene is TRBJ1-4, the V gene TRBV7-9; D uncertain. The germline gives CDR1 SEHNR, CDR2 FQNEAQ (reference sequence). The germline V and J ends were trimmed by 1 base and 4 bases, with 13 bases remaining between them. This CDR3 is built from 16 residues.

In regard to this clone: Other DNA sequences in this specimen translate into the identical CDR3. This rearrangement joins TRBV9 to TRBJ2-7; D gene unclear. The germline gives CDR1 SGDLS, CDR2 YYNGEE. V lost 0 bases to trimming and J lost 2 bases, with 9 bases between them. This CDR3 spans 14 amino acids. The CDR3 coding sequence is TGTGCCAGCAGCGTAGACGGCAGCACCTACGAGCAGTACTTC. Amino acids: CASSVDGSTYEQYF.

This sequence joins TRBV29-1 and TRBJ2-5, with TRBD2 as a possible D gene (5 bases). The V gene lost 4 bases and the J gene lost 3 bases, with 15 bases spanning the gap. This CDR3 spans 14 amino acids. Germline values: CDR1 SQVTM, CDR2 ANQGSEA. The CDR3 DNA is TGCAGCGTTGCTATGTCCGGGGTGGAAGAGACCCAGTACTTC. Its protein product is CSVAMSGVEETQYF.

This rearrangement joins TRBV19 to TRBJ2-1, with 8 positions matching TRBD2. Trimming removed 5 bases from V and 7 bases from J; junction bases left unmatched: 10. In germline, CDR1 is LNHDA, CDR2 SQIVND (reference sequence). The CDR3 consists of 15 residues. This chain's CDR3 is CASSLTSGAGNEQFF. The CDR3 region has the DNA TGTGCCAGTAGTCTCACTAGCGGAGCCGGTAATGAGCAGTTCTTC.

This clone was seen only once. This sequence joins TRBV5-1 and TRBJ2-1; TRBD2 matches at 12 bases. The CDR3 is 17 amino acids. The V segment lost 6 bases and the J segment 2 bases; nucleotides outside the gene matches: 9. Germline V gene lookup returns CDR1 SGHRS and CDR2 YFSETQ. CDR3 nucleotide sequence: TGCGCCAGCATACTGGGACTAGCGGGTAGCGCCTACAATGAGCAGTTCTTC. It translates to CASILGLAGSAYNEQFF.

On this clone itself: The identical CDR3 is also encoded by other nucleotide sequences in the sample. The chain carries TRBV5-6 and TRBJ2-7; the D is unclear. Germline V gene data show CDR1 as SGHDT and CDR2 as YYEEEE. The CDR3 totals 13 residues. The V gene lost 0 bases and the J gene lost 3 bases, with 7 bases spanning the gap. CDR3: CASSLVADYEQYF. CDR3 DNA sequence: TGTGCCAGCAGCTTGGTGGCTGACTACGAGCAGTACTTC.

V gene TRBV27 combines with J gene TRBJ2-5, with D possibly being TRBD2 (5 bases). The length of the CDR3 is 16 residues. Trimming removed 4 bases from V and 5 bases from J, with 20 bases in between. Per the germline V gene, CDR1 is MNHEY and CDR2 is SMNVEV (reference sequence). CDR3 residues: CASSSSIGEIVETQYF. Here the CDR3 DNA reads TGTGCCAGCAGTTCATCAATCGGGGAAATAGTGGAGACCCAGTACTTC.

The chain recombines TRBV6-5 with TRBJ1-1; TRBD1 agrees at 10 bases. This CDR3 spans 12 amino acids. In germline, CDR1 is MNHEY, CDR2 SVGAGI. The V and J ends lost 6 bases and 6 bases, in that order; junction bases with no gene match: 1. The CDR3 DNA is TGTGCCAGCAGGACAGGGGGCTCTGAAGCTTTCTTT. Translating it yields CASRTGGSEAFF.

This chain joins TRBV7-9 and TRBJ2-1; no reliable D call. This CDR3 spans 13 amino acids. V gave up 4 bases and J gave up 6 bases, with 10 bases separating them. Germline-derived CDR1 and CDR2 are SEHNR and FQNEAQ (reference sequence). The CDR3 spells CASSSSESNEQFF. CDR3 nucleotides: TGTGCCAGCAGCTCTTCAGAAAGCAATGAGCAGTTCTTC.

The rearrangement uses TRBV27 and TRBJ2-1; 12 positions agree with TRBD2. The CDR3 loop spans 16 amino acids. Germline CDR1 MNHEY, CDR2 SMNVEV (reference sequence). After removal of 5 bases from V and 2 bases from J, the junction contained 4 bases not matched to a gene. The CDR3 DNA is TGTGCCAGCAGTCCACTAGCGGGGGGCCCCTACAATGAGCAGTTCTTC. Amino acids: CASSPLAGGPYNEQFF.

On this clone: This same CDR3 is encoded by further DNA sequences in the sample. The rearrangement links TRBV9 to TRBJ2-2; TRBD1 matches at 7 bases. From germline, CDR1 is SGDLS and CDR2 YYNGEE. This CDR3 has 14 residues. Germline trimming cut 2 bases from V and 4 bases from J; bases unmatched to any gene: 2. The CDR3 sequence is CASSVGQSTGELFF. The CDR3 bases are TGTGCCAGCAGCGTGGGACAGTCCACCGGGGAGCTGTTTTTT.

The chain is built from TRBV4-2 and TRBJ1-1; a possible D gene is TRBD1 (5 bases). The germline V gene encodes CDR1 LGHNA and CDR2 YNFKEQ. The ends were cut back, 0 bases at V and 4 bases at J, with 12 bases in the middle. The CDR3 contains 15 residues. The CDR3 is CASSQEGRVVTEAFF. The CDR3 DNA is TGTGCCAGCAGCCAAGAGGGCAGGGTGGTCACTGAAGCTTTCTTT.

The CDR3 sequence: CASSDGQAISYEQYF. In nucleotides, the CDR3 is TGTGCCAGCAGTGACGGACAGGCAATCTCCTACGAGCAGTACTTC. The chain is built from TRBV6-1 and TRBJ2-7, with 7 bases lining up with TRBD1. J was trimmed by 0 bases and V by 3 bases; bases with no gene match: 5. CDR1 and CDR2 from the germline V gene are MNHNS and SASEGT. The CDR3 is 15 residues long.

The genes are TRBV12-5 and TRBJ1-4; 11 bases match TRBD1. J was trimmed by 7 bases and V by 5 bases; bases with no gene match: 3. The length of the CDR3 is 14 residues. CDR1 is LGHNT, CDR2 FRNRAP, per germline. This CDR3 reads CASGTDRGLEKLFF. The CDR3 bases are TGTGCTAGTGGTACGGACAGGGGGCTTGAAAAACTGTTTTTT.

A remark on this clone: The same CDR3 is also encoded by other DNA sequences in this sample. The chain carries TRBV7-9 and TRBJ2-5; D ambiguous. V lost 1 base and J 2 bases, leaving 11 bases between the germline ends. Germline-derived CDR1 and CDR2 are SEHNR and FQNEAQ (reference sequence). The CDR3 is 15 residues long. The CDR3 loop reads CASSLEIGGQETQYF. CDR3 nucleotides: TGTGCCAGCAGCTTAGAGATCGGCGGACAAGAGACCCAGTACTTC.

This chain connects TRBV28 to TRBJ2-7; D remains ambiguous. The CDR3 consists of 14 residues. Trimming cost V 7 bases and J 3 bases, with 16 bases left between them. Germline V gene data show CDR1 as MDHEN and CDR2 as SYDVKM. The CDR3 sequence is CASTLSNRGYEQYF. The CDR3 DNA reads TGTGCCAGCACCCTCAGCAACAGAGGCTACGAGCAGTACTTC. The full variable domain, with the rest looked up from reference TRBV28 and TRBJ2-7, is DVKVTQSSRYLVKRTGEKVFLECVQDMDHENMFWYRQDPGLGLRLIYFSYDVKMKEKGDIPEGYSVSREKKERFSLILESASTNQTSMYLCASTLSNRGYEQYFGPGTRLTVT.

The rearrangement joins TRBV6-5 to TRBJ2-1; D gene unclear. V lost 3 bases and J lost 0, with 9 bases in between. From germline, CDR1 is MNHEY and CDR2 SVGAGI. There are 15 residues in the CDR3. CDR3 in DNA: TGTGCCAGCAGTTATTATATGAGCTCCTACAATGAGCAGTTCTTC. It yields the protein CASSYYMSSYNEQFF.

The chain recombines TRBV4-3 with TRBJ2-7, with a weak D call TRBD2 (5 bases). CDR1 and CDR2 from the germline V gene are LGHNA and YSLEER. The CDR3 sequence is 15 residues long. V was pared by 3 bases and J by 2 bases, with 14 bases between. The CDR3 spells CASSHGNQATYEQYF. The CDR3 region has the DNA TGCGCCAGCAGCCACGGGAACCAGGCCACCTACGAGCAGTACTTC.

The chain couples TRBV5-6 to TRBJ1-5; 11 positions agree with TRBD1. V gave up 4 bases and J gave up 6 bases; unmatched junction bases: 6. This CDR3 comprises 15 residues. Germline lookup yields CDR1 SGHDT and CDR2 YYEEEE. The CDR3 here is CASSVWTGGGQPQHF. DNA of the CDR3: TGTGCCAGCAGCGTATGGACAGGGGGCGGTCAGCCCCAGCATTTT.

The J gene is TRBJ2-7, the V gene TRBV7-8, with D maybe TRBD1 (6 bases). Germline-derived CDR1 and CDR2 are SGHVS and FQNEAQ. V was cut by 7 bases and J by 2 bases, with 15 bases left in between. The CDR3 sequence is 14 residues long. In nucleotides, the CDR3 is TGTGCCAGCAAACACCGGGACACCACCTACGAGCAGTACTTC. It translates to CASKHRDTTYEQYF.

The V gene is TRBV7-9, the J gene TRBJ2-2, with 7 bases fitting TRBD2. Germline V gives CDR1 SEHNR, CDR2 FQNEAQ (reference sequence). This CDR3 comprises 15 residues. V shed 5 bases, J shed 5 bases, and the junction held 8 bases outside the gene matches. CDR3 nucleotide sequence: TGTGCCAGCAGCGGTCGGACTAGTTCTACCGGGGAGCTGTTTTTT. Translated: CASSGRTSSTGELFF.

The chain is built from TRBV11-1 and TRBJ2-4; unclear D gene. The CDR3 covers 12 residues. Looked up from germline, CDR1 is SGHAT and CDR2 is FQDESV (reference sequence). The V and J ends lost 3 bases and 5 bases respectively, with 5 bases between them. CDR3 DNA sequence: TGTGCCAGCAGCTTTGATCAAAACATTCAGTACTTC. Translated, it gives CASSFDQNIQYF. Variable domain in full (rest from reference TRBV11-1 and TRBJ2-4): EAEVAQSPRYKITEKSQAVAFWCDPISGHATLYWYRQILGQGPELLVQFQDESVVDDSQLPKDRFSAERLKGVDSTLKIQPAELGDSAMYLCASSFDQNIQYFGAGTRLSVL.

The chain combines TRBV10-2 with TRBJ1-5; 7 nucleotides agree with TRBD1. The CDR3 extends over 14 amino acids. Germline lookup yields CDR1 WSHSY and CDR2 SAAADI. V gave up 6 bases and J gave up 2 bases; unmatched junction bases: 4. CDR3 DNA sequence: TGCGCCAGCAGGGAAGACAGGGGCAATCAGCCCCAGCATTTT. Translating gives CASREDRGNQPQHF.

The chain joins TRBV7-9 to TRBJ1-1; 8 nucleotides line up with TRBD1. CDR3 length equals 12 residues. CDR1 and CDR2 from the germline V gene are SEHNR and FQNEAQ (reference sequence). The junction had 1 base not matched to a gene; V was cut back by 3 bases and J by 7 bases. The CDR3 DNA reads as TGTGCCAGCAGCTTCACAGGGGGTGAAGCTTTCTTT. Amino acid sequence: CASSFTGGEAFF. Looking up the rest from reference TRBV7-9 and TRBJ1-1 gives the full variable domain: DTGVSQNPRHKITKRGQNVTFRCDPISEHNRLYWYRQTLGQGPEFLTYFQNEAQLEKSRLLSDRFSAERPKGSFSTLEIQRTEQGDSAMYLCASSFTGGEAFFGQGTRLTVV.